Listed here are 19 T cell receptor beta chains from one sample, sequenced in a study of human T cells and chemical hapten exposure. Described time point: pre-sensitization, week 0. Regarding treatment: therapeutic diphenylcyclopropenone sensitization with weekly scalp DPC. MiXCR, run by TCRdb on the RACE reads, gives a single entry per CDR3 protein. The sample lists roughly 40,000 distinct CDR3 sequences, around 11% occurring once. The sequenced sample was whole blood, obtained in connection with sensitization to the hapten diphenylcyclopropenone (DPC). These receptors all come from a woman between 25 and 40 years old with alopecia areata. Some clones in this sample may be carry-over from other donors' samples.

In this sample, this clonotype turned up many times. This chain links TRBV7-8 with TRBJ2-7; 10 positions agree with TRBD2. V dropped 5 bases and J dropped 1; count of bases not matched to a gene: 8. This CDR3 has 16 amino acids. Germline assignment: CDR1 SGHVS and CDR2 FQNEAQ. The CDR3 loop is CASSSRTSGVSYEQYF. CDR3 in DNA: TGTGCCAGCAGCAGCCGAACTAGCGGGGTGTCCTACGAGCAGTACTTC.

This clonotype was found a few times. Here the CDR3 reads CASRAPGGAGNSPLHF. CDR3 bases: TGTGCCAGCAGGGCTCCAGGGGGCGCGGGGAATTCACCCCTCCACTTT. This rearrangement joins TRBV2 to TRBJ1-6; 8 positions agree with TRBD1. V lost 6 bases and J lost 7; bases outside the gene matches: 11. CDR1 and CDR2 (germline): SNHLY, FYNNEI. The CDR3 runs 16 residues.

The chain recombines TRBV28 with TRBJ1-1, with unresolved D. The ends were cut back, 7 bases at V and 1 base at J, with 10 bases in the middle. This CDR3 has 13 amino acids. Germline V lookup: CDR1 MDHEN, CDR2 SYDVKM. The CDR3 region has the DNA TGTGCCAGCATCCCGACACCGAACACTGAAGCTTTCTTT. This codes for CASIPTPNTEAFF.

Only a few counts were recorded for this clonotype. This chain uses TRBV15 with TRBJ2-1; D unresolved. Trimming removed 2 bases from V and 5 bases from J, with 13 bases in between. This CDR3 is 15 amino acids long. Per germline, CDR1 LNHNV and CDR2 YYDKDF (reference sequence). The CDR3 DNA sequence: TGTGCCACCAGCAGACGCGGCCCATGGCACAATGAGCAGTTCTTC. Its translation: CATSRRGPWHNEQFF.

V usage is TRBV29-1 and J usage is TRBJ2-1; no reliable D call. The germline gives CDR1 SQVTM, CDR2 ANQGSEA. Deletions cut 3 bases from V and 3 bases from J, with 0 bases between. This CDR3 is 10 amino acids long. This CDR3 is CSVDYNEQFF. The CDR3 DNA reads TGCAGCGTTGACTACAATGAGCAGTTCTTC.

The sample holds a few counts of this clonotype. The CDR3 protein is CASSLELNEQFF. As DNA, the CDR3 is TGTGCCAGCAGCTTAGAACTAAATGAGCAGTTCTTC. The rearrangement links TRBV7-9 to TRBJ2-1; unclear D gene. V was cut by 1 base and J by 7 bases, with 5 bases left in between. Germline V gene lookup returns CDR1 SEHNR and CDR2 FQNEAQ (reference sequence). This CDR3 has 12 amino acids.

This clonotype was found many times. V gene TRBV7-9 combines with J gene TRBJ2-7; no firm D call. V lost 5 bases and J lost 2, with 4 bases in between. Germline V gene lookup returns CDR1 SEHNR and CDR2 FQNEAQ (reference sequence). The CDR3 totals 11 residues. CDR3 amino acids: CASSPAYEQYF. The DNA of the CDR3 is TGTGCCAGCAGCCCCGCCTACGAGCAGTACTTC.

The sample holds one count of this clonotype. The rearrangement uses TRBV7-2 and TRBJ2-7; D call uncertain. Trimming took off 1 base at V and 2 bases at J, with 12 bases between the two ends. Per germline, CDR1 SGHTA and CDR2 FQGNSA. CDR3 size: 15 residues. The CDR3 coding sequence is TGTGCCAGCAGCTTAGTTTGGCAAGAGACCTACGAGCAGTACTTC. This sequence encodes CASSLVWQETYEQYF.

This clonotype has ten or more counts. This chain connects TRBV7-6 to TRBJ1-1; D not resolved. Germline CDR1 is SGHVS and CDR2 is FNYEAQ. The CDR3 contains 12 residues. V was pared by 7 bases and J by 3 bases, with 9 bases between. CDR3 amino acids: CASMGFDTEAFF. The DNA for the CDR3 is TGTGCCAGCATGGGATTCGACACTGAAGCTTTCTTT.

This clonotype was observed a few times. The CDR3 sequence is CASSLSYYEQYF. The CDR3 DNA reads TGTGCCAGCAGCTTATCCTACTACGAGCAGTACTTC. The chain combines TRBV7-9 with TRBJ2-7; D remains unclear. The CDR3 length is 12 residues. Germline values: CDR1 SEHNR, CDR2 FQNEAQ (reference sequence). Trimming took off 2 bases at V and 3 bases at J, with 5 bases between the two ends.

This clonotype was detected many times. CDR3 DNA sequence: TGTGCCTGGAGTGTTTCTGGGAGGAACACCATATATTTT. Protein product: CAWSVSGRNTIYF. The chain has TRBV30 and TRBJ1-3, with D uncertain. The V and J ends lost 0 bases and 7 bases respectively, with 10 bases between them. CDR1 is GTSNPN, CDR2 SVGIG, per germline (reference sequence). The CDR3 is 13 residues long.

CDR3 DNA: TGTGCCAGCAGTGAAGCTGGGGGTCGCCTCAACCCGCAGTATTTT. It codes for CASSEAGGRLNPQYF. The chain has TRBV6-1 and TRBJ2-3; perhaps D is TRBD1 or TRBD2 (5 bases each). This CDR3 has 15 amino acids. V lost 0 bases, J lost 10 bases, and 17 bases lay in between. Germline V gives CDR1 MNHNS, CDR2 SASEGT.

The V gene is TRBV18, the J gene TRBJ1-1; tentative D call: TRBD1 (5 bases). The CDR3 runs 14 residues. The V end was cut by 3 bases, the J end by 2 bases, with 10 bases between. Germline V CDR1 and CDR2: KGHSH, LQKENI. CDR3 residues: CASSPETVNTEAFF. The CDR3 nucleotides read TGTGCCAGCTCACCCGAGACAGTAAACACTGAAGCTTTCTTT.

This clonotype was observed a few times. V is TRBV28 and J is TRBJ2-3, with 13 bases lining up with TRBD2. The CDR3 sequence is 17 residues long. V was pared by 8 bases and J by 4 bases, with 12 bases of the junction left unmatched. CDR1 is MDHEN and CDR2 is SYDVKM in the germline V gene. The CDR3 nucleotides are TGTGCCAGCTGGGACATTGGGACTAGCGGGAACCCAGATACGCAGTATTTT. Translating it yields CASWDIGTSGNPDTQYF. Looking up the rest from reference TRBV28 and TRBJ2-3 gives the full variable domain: DVKVTQSSRYLVKRTGEKVFLECVQDMDHENMFWYRQDPGLGLRLIYFSYDVKMKEKGDIPEGYSVSREKKERFSLILESASTNQTSMYLCASWDIGTSGNPDTQYFGPGTRLTVL.

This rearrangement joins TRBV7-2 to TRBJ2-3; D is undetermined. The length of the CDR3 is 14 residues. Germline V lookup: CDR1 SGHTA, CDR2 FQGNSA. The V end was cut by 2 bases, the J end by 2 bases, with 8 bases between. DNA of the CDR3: TGTGCCAGCAGCTTAATGCGGTCCACAGATACGCAGTATTTT. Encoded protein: CASSLMRSTDTQYF.

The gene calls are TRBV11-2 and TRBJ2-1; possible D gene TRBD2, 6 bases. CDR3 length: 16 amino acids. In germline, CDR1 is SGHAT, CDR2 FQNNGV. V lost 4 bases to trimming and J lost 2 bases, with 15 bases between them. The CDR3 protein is CASSYYGGATYNEQFF. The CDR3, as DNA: TGTGCCAGCAGCTACTACGGCGGGGCCACCTACAATGAGCAGTTCTTC.

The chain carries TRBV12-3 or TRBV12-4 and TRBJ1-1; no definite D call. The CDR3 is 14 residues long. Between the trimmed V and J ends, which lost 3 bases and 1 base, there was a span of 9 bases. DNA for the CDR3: TGTGCCAGCAGTTTGTTTGCGGGGAACACTGAAGCTTTCTTT. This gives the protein CASSLFAGNTEAFF.

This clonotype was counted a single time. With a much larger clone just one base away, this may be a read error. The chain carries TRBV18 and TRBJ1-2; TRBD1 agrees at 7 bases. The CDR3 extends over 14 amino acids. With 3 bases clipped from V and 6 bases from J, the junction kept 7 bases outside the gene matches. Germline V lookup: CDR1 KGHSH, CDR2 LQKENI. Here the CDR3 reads CASSPSGTVDGYTF. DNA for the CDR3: TGTGCCAGCTCACCCTCCGGGACAGTGGATGGCTACACCTTC.

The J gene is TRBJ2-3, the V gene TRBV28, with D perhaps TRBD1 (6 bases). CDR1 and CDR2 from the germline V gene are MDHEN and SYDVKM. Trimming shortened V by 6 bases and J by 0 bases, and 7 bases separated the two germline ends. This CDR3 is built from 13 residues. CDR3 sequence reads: CASRDRSTDTQYF. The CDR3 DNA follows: TGTGCCAGCAGGGACAGAAGCACAGATACGCAGTATTTT.